This T cell receptor beta chain was recorded in a study of T-cell reconstitution after alpha-beta-depleted transplantation in children. General observations from the study: Most T-cell counts and diversity one year after the transplant came from T cells that were newly produced. Reports say that about two months after transplant, the alpha-beta T cells came out of several hundred graft clones that had expanded.

With respect to this clonotype: Its antigen remains unidentified.

From germline, CDR1 is MDHEN and CDR2 SYDVKM. The junction had 9 bases not matched to a gene; V was cut back by 6 bases and J by 5 bases. The CDR3 is 15 amino acids. During its preparation, the TCRbeta library received unique molecular identifiers. TCRdb re-derived calls from the PCR reads in MiXCR, one entry per CDR3 protein. The data show 580,000 or so distinct CDR3 sequences, roughly 23% seen once. The chain combines TRBV28 with TRBJ2-5, with 10 bases fitting TRBD1. This clonotype originated in a boy younger than two who had a stem cell transplant for acute myeloid leukemia, so the T cells may come from the graft donor. Source: PBMCs, mostly from graft donor cells, taken 360 days after TCRalphabeta/CD19-depleted stem cell transplant. In nucleotides, the CDR3 is TGTGCCAGCAGGGGACAGGGGACTCTACGGGAGACCCAGTACTTC. It translates to CASRGQGTLRETQYF. The variable domain in full, with the rest retrieved from reference TRBV28 and TRBJ2-5, is DVKVTQSSRYLVKRTGEKVFLECVQDMDHENMFWYRQDPGLGLRLIYFSYDVKMKEKGDIPEGYSVSREKKERFSLILESASTNQTSMYLCASRGQGTLRETQYFGPGTRLLVL.